A single sample is the source of the 23 T cell receptor beta chains below, sequenced in a study of blood T cells in healthy people across ages. A second PCR of about 6 to 12 cycles used a sample-barcoded 5' primer and a J-beta primer mix. TCRdb re-called the 5' RACE reads through MiXCR, storing one row per CDR3 protein. The sample carries around 1,000,000 distinct CDR3 sequences, 20% to 25% recorded once. This same sample was also part of a study on T cells of mothers and their children.

The sequenced sample consisted of blood. The source is a girl aged 2 to 9 in good health.

There are a few counts of this clonotype. The chain is built from TRBV28 and TRBJ2-7; D is uncertain. CDR3 length: 15 amino acids. V was shortened by 10 bases and J by 3 bases, with 22 bases between the two germline ends. The V gene's germline CDR1 is MDHEN and CDR2 SYDVKM. Here the CDR3 reads CATATLEDSYYEQYF. In DNA, the CDR3 is TGTGCCACCGCGACCCTTGAAGACTCCTACTACGAGCAGTACTTC.

The chain combines TRBV11-1 with TRBJ2-3; D is unresolved. The V and J ends lost 2 bases and 0 bases respectively, with 9 bases between them. The CDR3 totals 15 residues. Germline assignment: CDR1 SGHAT and CDR2 FQDESV (reference sequence). This CDR3 reads CASSLNYPSTDTQYF. The CDR3 bases are TGTGCCAGCAGCTTAAATTATCCCAGCACAGATACGCAGTATTTT.

This clonotype was recorded a few times. V and J are TRBV5-1 and TRBJ2-7; 9 bases line up with TRBD1. Per the germline V gene, CDR1 is SGHRS and CDR2 is YFSETQ. The CDR3 loop spans 14 amino acids. V was pared by 6 bases and J by 3 bases, with 7 bases of the junction left unmatched. CDR3 sequence: CASTPGTGLYEQYF. Here the CDR3 DNA reads TGCGCCAGCACCCCCGGGACAGGGCTCTACGAGCAGTACTTC.

The chain employs TRBV11-2 and TRBJ1-6; perhaps TRBD1 as D (5 bases). CDR3 length: 15 residues. Germline V gene data show CDR1 as SGHAT and CDR2 as FQNNGV. The V gene lost 3 bases and the J gene lost 7 bases, with 13 bases spanning the gap. CDR3 bases: TGTGCCAGCAGCTTCCCTCAGGGAATGAATTCACCCCTCCACTTT. Protein sequence: CASSFPQGMNSPLHF.

This clonotype showed up just a few times. V usage is TRBV11-1 and J usage is TRBJ1-2, with 7 nucleotides matching TRBD1. The CDR3 has 13 residues. V lost 6 bases to trimming and J lost 8 bases; unmatched junction nucleotides: 9. Germline-derived CDR1 and CDR2 are SGHAT and FQDESV (reference sequence). This CDR3 is CASSQDRSLGYTF. The CDR3 region has the DNA TGTGCCAGCAGTCAGGACAGGAGTCTGGGCTACACCTTC. Using reference TRBV11-1 and TRBJ1-2 for the parts outside the CDR3, the full variable domain is EAEVAQSPRYKITEKSQAVAFWCDPISGHATLYWYRQILGQGPELLVQFQDESVVDDSQLPKDRFSAERLKGVDSTLKIQPAELGDSAMYLCASSQDRSLGYTFGSGTRLTVV.

This clonotype was observed a handful of times. The chain recombines TRBV29-1 with TRBJ2-5, with TRBD1 as a possible D gene (5 bases). Trimming left V 7 bases short and J 1 base short, with 10 bases between. From germline, CDR1 is SQVTM and CDR2 ANQGSEA. This CDR3 is 12 amino acids long. CDR3 residues: CSERTSQETQYF. CDR3 DNA: TGCAGCGAAAGGACAAGCCAAGAGACCCAGTACTTC.

The genes are TRBV7-2 and TRBJ2-3, with TRBD2 matching 9 bases. With V trimmed by 5 bases and J by 9 bases, 6 bases remained unmatched. Germline V lookup: CDR1 SGHTA, CDR2 FQGNSA. CDR3 size: 13 residues. The CDR3 nucleotides are TGTGCCAGCAGCCCTAAAACTAGCGGGACGCAGTATTTT. This translates into CASSPKTSGTQYF.

The rearrangement uses TRBV7-9 and TRBJ2-1; D gene unclear. V was pared by 1 base and J by 14 bases, with 18 bases between. Per germline, CDR1 SEHNR and CDR2 FQNEAQ (reference sequence). The CDR3 spans 14 residues. In nucleotides, the CDR3 is TGTGCCAGCAGCTTAGTCCTAGGGTCGAACTTGGAGTTCTTC. Translating gives CASSLVLGSNLEFF.

The chain recombines TRBV2 with TRBJ2-7, with D hard to call. The CDR3 extends over 14 amino acids. Trimming shortened V by 1 base and J by 2 bases, and 9 bases separated the two germline ends. CDR1 is SNHLY and CDR2 is FYNNEI in the germline V gene. CDR3 residues: CASSEGFQPYEQYF. The CDR3, as DNA: TGTGCCAGCAGTGAAGGTTTCCAGCCCTACGAGCAGTACTTC.

This clonotype was seen a few times. The chain couples TRBV7-6 to TRBJ2-7; D gene uncertain. CDR1 SGHVS and CDR2 FNYEAQ come from the germline V gene. This CDR3 is 13 amino acids long. V lost 8 bases and J 4 bases, leaving 15 bases between the germline ends. The CDR3 sequence is CASAQFTEYEQYF. The CDR3 region has the DNA TGTGCCAGCGCACAGTTTACCGAATACGAGCAGTACTTC.

This clonotype was counted a few times. This chain joins TRBV20-1 and TRBJ2-2; D is unresolved. V shed 3 bases and J shed 5 bases, with 7 bases lying between them. Looked up from germline, CDR1 is DFQATT and CDR2 is SNEGSKA (reference sequence). The CDR3 loop spans 12 amino acids. The DNA of the CDR3 is TGCAGTGCTAGTCGGGTTACCGGGGAGCTGTTTTTT. The encoded protein is CSASRVTGELFF.

This clonotype was picked up a small number of times. In nucleotides, the CDR3 is TGTGCCAGCAGCTGGGGGGAGGGACTAGCGGCCTCCTACGAGCAGTACTTC. Its translation: CASSWGEGLAASYEQYF. The chain carries TRBV7-6 and TRBJ2-7, with 11 bases aligning to TRBD2. CDR1 is SGHVS and CDR2 is FNYEAQ in the germline V gene. V dropped 4 bases and J dropped 0; count of bases not matched to a gene: 8. This CDR3 is 17 amino acids long.

The chain is built from TRBV7-8 and TRBJ2-5; 10 nucleotides line up with TRBD2. The length of the CDR3 is 16 residues. V was clipped by 5 bases and J by 4 bases; unmatched bases: 10. The germline V gene encodes CDR1 SGHVS and CDR2 FQNEAQ. The CDR3: CASSPHSGLAVETQYF. The CDR3 nucleotides read TGTGCCAGCAGCCCCCACTCCGGACTAGCGGTAGAGACCCAGTACTTC.

This clonotype has only a few counts. The chain recombines TRBV7-2 with TRBJ2-7; D is possibly TRBD1 (5 bases). V lost 8 bases and J 0 bases, leaving 14 bases between the germline ends. The CDR3 covers 14 residues. The V gene's germline CDR1 is SGHTA and CDR2 FQGNSA. CDR3 in amino acids: CASAQQESSYEQYF. DNA of the CDR3: TGTGCCAGCGCACAACAGGAGAGCTCCTACGAGCAGTACTTC.

This clonotype was detected a few times. The genes are TRBV27 and TRBJ2-1; D not certain. Germline V gene sequence: CDR1 MNHEY, CDR2 SMNVEV (reference sequence). The CDR3 is 14 residues long. V lost 7 bases and J 6 bases, leaving 16 bases between the germline ends. CDR3 DNA: TGTGCCAGCACCTCATTAATTGCGAGCAATGAGCAGTTCTTC. Encoded protein: CASTSLIASNEQFF.

This clonotype was seen a few times. V is TRBV9 and J is TRBJ2-3; TRBD2 aligns across 8 bases. Germline CDR1 reads SGDLS; CDR2 reads YYNGEE. V gave up 4 bases and J gave up 2 bases; unmatched junction bases: 15. The CDR3 consists of 18 residues. CDR3 sequence reads: CASSPGGGGRTYTDTQYF. The CDR3 DNA reads as TGTGCCAGCAGCCCCGGGGGGGGCGGGAGGACTTACACAGATACGCAGTATTTT.

This clonotype occurred many times. Relative to the germline gene, one junction end is altered; a read error may explain this. The chain combines TRBV9 with TRBJ2-5, with D possibly TRBD1 on 7 matching bases. CDR1 and CDR2 (germline): SGDLS, YYNGEE. CDR3 length: 13 amino acids. The DNA for the CDR3 is TGCGCCAGCAGTGTAGCAGGGGGGGAGACCCAGTACTTC. This gives the protein CASSVAGGETQYF.

J is TRBJ1-6 and V is TRBV27, with 9 positions matching TRBD1. This CDR3 region has 17 residues. With V trimmed by 4 bases and J by 11 bases, 15 bases remained unmatched. The germline gives CDR1 MNHEY, CDR2 SMNVEV (reference sequence). The CDR3: CASSSSNPGQGVTPLHF. The CDR3 nucleotides are TGTGCCAGCAGTTCCTCCAACCCGGGACAGGGAGTCACACCCCTCCACTTT.

The chain's CDR3 is CASREGRVSTDTQYF. CDR3 DNA sequence: TGTGCCAGCCGCGAGGGAAGAGTTAGCACAGATACGCAGTATTTT. V is TRBV13 and J is TRBJ2-3; a weak D match, TRBD2 (5 bases). Trimming cost V 8 bases and J 0 bases, with 15 bases left between them. This CDR3 has 15 amino acids. Germline V gives CDR1 PRHDT, CDR2 FYEKMQ (reference sequence).

The chain carries TRBV4-1 and TRBJ1-2, with D hard to call. V lost 0 bases to trimming and J lost 8 bases, with 16 bases between them. The CDR3 runs 15 residues. CDR1 and CDR2 (germline): MGHRA, YSYEKL. The CDR3: CASSQDSGGPAGYTF. In nucleotides, the CDR3 is TGCGCCAGCAGCCAAGATAGCGGAGGGCCCGCGGGCTACACCTTC.

In its sample, this clonotype was seen a few times. The V and J genes are TRBV29-1 and TRBJ2-1; D gene ambiguous. CDR1 is SQVTM and CDR2 is ANQGSEA in the germline V gene. The V and J ends lost 4 bases and 6 bases respectively, with 16 bases between them. The CDR3 contains 14 residues. CDR3 region: CSVAVGFAGNEQFF. The DNA for the CDR3 is TGCAGCGTTGCGGTAGGGTTCGCCGGCAATGAGCAGTTCTTC.

This clonotype was counted between two and nine times. This sequence joins TRBV7-2 and TRBJ1-5; D is uncertain. CDR3 length equals 15 residues. Deletions cut 0 bases from V and 1 base from J, with 7 bases between. Per the germline V gene, CDR1 is SGHTA and CDR2 is FQGNSA. This chain's CDR3 is CASSLASASNQPQHF. The CDR3 DNA reads TGTGCCAGCAGCTTAGCGAGCGCAAGCAATCAGCCCCAGCATTTT.

The chain uses TRBV10-3 and TRBJ2-7, with D unclear. The CDR3 covers 14 residues. Germline CDR1 is ENHRY and CDR2 is SYGVKD. The V end was cut by 10 bases, the J end by 8 bases, with 24 bases between. In DNA form, the CDR3 reads TGTGCCACAAGCCCCGACCTCTCGGTGTCACAGCAGTACTTC. Translation: CATSPDLSVSQQYF.